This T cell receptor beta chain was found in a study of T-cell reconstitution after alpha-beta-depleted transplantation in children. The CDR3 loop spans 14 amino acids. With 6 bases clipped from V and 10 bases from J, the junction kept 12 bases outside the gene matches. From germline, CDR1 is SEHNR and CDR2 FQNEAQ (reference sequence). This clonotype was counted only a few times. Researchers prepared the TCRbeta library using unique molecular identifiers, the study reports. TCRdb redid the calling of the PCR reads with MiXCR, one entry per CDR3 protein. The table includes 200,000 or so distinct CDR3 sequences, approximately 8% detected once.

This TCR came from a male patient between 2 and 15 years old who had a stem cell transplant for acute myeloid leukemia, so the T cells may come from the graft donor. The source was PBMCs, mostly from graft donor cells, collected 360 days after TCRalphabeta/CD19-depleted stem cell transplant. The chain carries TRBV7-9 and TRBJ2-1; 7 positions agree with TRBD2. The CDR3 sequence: CASRMPGTTLEQFF. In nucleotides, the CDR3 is TGTGCCAGCAGGATGCCGGGGACTACCCTGGAGCAGTTCTTC.